Listed below are T cell receptor beta chains from one sample, sequenced in a study of graft-versus-host responses after intestinal transplantation. Sequencing was performed with immunoSEQ multiplex PCR; in TCRdb, only in-frame clones are kept and a portion is missing. The table records fewer than 20,000 clones, 70% to 75% of them present only once. The source material was ileum tissue, sampled 14 days after transplant. The receptors derive from a human patient who received an intestinal transplant, so some T cells may come from the graft donor. Both conserved end residues are trimmed from each CDR3. Each record gives: J gene, clone size, V gene, CDR3 protein. Not every row has a clone size; where given, it reads once, few, many or a size class.

>TRBJ2-7|.|TRBV11-2
ASSLGTGTYEQY
>TRBJ2-3|.|TRBV6-5
ASSYSPDTQY
>TRBJ1-3|.|TRBV4-1
ASSQVIYPMGTGYSGNTIY
>TRBJ1-2|few|TRBV19
ASSPRDRGGYT
>TRBJ1-1|.|TRBV2
ASTVQTNTEAF
>TRBJ2-1|once|TRBV30
AWSLVANEQF
>TRBJ2-2|.|TRBV2
ASRASHTGELF
>TRBJ2-2|.|TRBV11-2
ASSSALMTGRDTGELF
>TRBJ2-1|.|TRBV19
ASSILAVRGNEQF
>TRBJ2-7|.|TRBV28
ASSYVSNEQY
>TRBJ1-1|few|TRBV13
ASSFELEAF
>TRBJ2-3|.|TRBV6-4
ASSLGTDTDTQY
>TRBJ2-4|.|TRBV5-7
ASSLNRSSKNIQY
>TRBJ1-2|.|TRBV5-3
ARSPGPMGGYT
>TRBJ2-7|.|TRBV7-9
ASSLAPRAYEQY
>TRBJ1-3|.|TRBV7-9
ASSPSSSGNTIY
>TRBJ1-4|few|TRBV7-8
ASSSNREREKLF
>TRBJ1-6|.|TRBV2
ASSWDISYNSPLH
>TRBJ2-2|.|TRBV6-1
ASSQILGGTGELF
>TRBJ1-2|few|TRBV4-1
ASSSEGKGGYT
>TRBJ2-5|.|TRBV15
ATSRWTGEETQY
>TRBJ1-3|.|TRBV7-7
ASSLTGTGAGNTIY
>TRBJ2-2|.|TRBV18
ASSPLTANTGELF
>TRBJ1-2|.|TRBV14
ASSRWDYNYGYT
>TRBJ2-3|.|TRBV9
ASSPQGSTGSTDTQY
>TRBJ1-1|.|TRBV5-5
ASSLEWDTEAF
>TRBJ1-1|.|TRBV12-5
ASGLATGQGNTEAF
>TRBJ1-6|.|TRBV7-9
ASSAVNSPLH
>TRBJ1-2|.|TRBV6-5
ASSLTRTASVGYT
>TRBJ1-4|.|TRBV6-6
ASSYWEDEKLF
>TRBJ1-1|.|TRBV5-1
ASSLGDRGNTEAF
>TRBJ2-3|.|TRBV5-1
ASSSNLQGNTQY
>TRBJ2-7|few|TRBV19
ASGAGPLYEQY
>TRBJ2-3|.|TRBV7-9
ASSFTGADTQY
>TRBJ2-5|.|TRBV5-4
ASSLDTLVQY
>TRBJ1-3|once|TRBV6-6
ASASGNTIY
>TRBJ2-7|.|TRBV5-6
ASSFNYEQY
>TRBJ1-1|.|TRBV4-1
ASSQAGTGNTEAF
>TRBJ2-1|.|TRBV4-1
ASRQRLVSLNEQF
>TRBJ2-7|.|TRBV19
ASSIDGYSSYEQY
>TRBJ2-3|.|TRBV5-4
ASSLDSRGVDTQY